One and the same sample provided the 30 T cell receptor beta chains below, sequenced in a study of OX40 agonist ivuxolimab in advanced cancers. Using immunoSEQ multiplex PCR, the repertoire was profiled, and TCRdb retains in-frame clones only, with some absent. The sample lists about 62,000 clones, 85% seen once, with around 3.8% in the top ten. Sequenced material: CD4+ or CD8+ T cells sorted from blood, taken in a trial of the OX40 agonist ivuxolimab. The receptors were sampled from an adult with an advanced solid tumor such as melanoma, head and neck, liver or kidney cancer.

The chain recombines TRBV28 with TRBJ2-3; tentatively, D is TRBD1 or TRBD2 (6 bases each). Trimming removed 7 bases at V and 6 bases at J, with 17 bases between. Looked up from germline, CDR1 is MDHEN and CDR2 is SYDVKM. The CDR3 length is 14 residues. The CDR3 DNA reads as TGTGCCAGCACCCCCCGACGGGGGCGGGATACGCAGTATTTT. Its protein product is CASTPRRGRDTQYF. The full variable domain, completed using reference TRBV28 and TRBJ2-3, is DVKVTQSSRYLVKRTGEKVFLECVQDMDHENMFWYRQDPGLGLRLIYFSYDVKMKEKGDIPEGYSVSREKKERFSLILESASTNQTSMYLCASTPRRGRDTQYFGPGTRLTVL.

V gene TRBV28 combines with J gene TRBJ1-5; D unclear. The germline gives CDR1 MDHEN, CDR2 SYDVKM. The V end lost 5 bases, the J end lost 6 bases, and 11 bases lay between the germline ends. CDR3 size: 13 residues. This CDR3 is CASSAIQFQPQHF. The CDR3 nucleotides read TGTGCCAGCAGTGCTATACAGTTTCAGCCCCAGCATTTT.

The chain employs TRBV10-3 and TRBJ1-1, with TRBD1 matching 8 bases. This CDR3 has 15 residues. CDR1 is ENHRY and CDR2 is SYGVKD in the germline V gene. V trimming: 6 bases; J trimming: 8 bases; junction bases outside the gene matches: 14. The CDR3 reads CAIREEGQGLYEAFF. CDR3 sequence (DNA): TGTGCCATCAGGGAGGAAGGACAGGGCCTCTACGAAGCTTTCTTT.

This chain uses TRBV28 with TRBJ1-6; D not resolved. V gave up 5 bases and J gave up 3 bases, with 8 bases separating them. Germline V CDR1 and CDR2: MDHEN, SYDVKM. CDR3 size: 14 residues. Here the CDR3 DNA reads TGTGCCAGCAGTGAAGGGAGCTATAATTCACCCCTCCACTTT. It is translated as CASSEGSYNSPLHF.

The V gene is TRBV9, the J gene TRBJ2-3; no reliable D call. The CDR3 has 13 residues. Germline V gene sequence: CDR1 SGDLS, CDR2 YYNGEE. The germline V and J ends were trimmed by 4 bases and 5 bases, with 11 bases remaining between them. The DNA of the CDR3 is TGTGCCAGCAGCCAGACCTGGGTAGATACGCAGTATTTT. It specifies CASSQTWVDTQYF.

Here the CDR3 DNA reads TGTGCCAGCAGTTACGGGGACTCCACCTACGAGCAGTACTTC. Its translation: CASSYGDSTYEQYF. The chain employs TRBV6-6 and TRBJ2-7, with a possible D match to TRBD2 (6 bases). The germline V and J ends were trimmed by 2 bases and 2 bases, with 10 bases remaining between them. The CDR3 extends over 14 amino acids. CDR1 and CDR2 (germline): MNHNY, SVGAGI (reference sequence).

V and J are TRBV18 and TRBJ1-1; possible D gene TRBD1, 6 bases. The V gene's germline CDR1 is KGHSH and CDR2 LQKENI. CDR3 length: 15 amino acids. Trimming stripped 4 bases from V and 3 bases from J, with 15 bases between. The CDR3 DNA sequence: TGTGCCAGCTCACAGTTACAGGGCATGGACACTGAAGCTTTCTTT. Protein sequence: CASSQLQGMDTEAFF.

The chain links TRBV7-2 to TRBJ1-5; D unclear. Trimming took off 0 bases at V and 3 bases at J, with 9 bases between the two ends. Germline-derived CDR1 and CDR2 are SGHTA and FQGNSA. This CDR3 has 15 residues. The chain's CDR3 is CASSLAGRSNQPQHF. DNA of the CDR3: TGTGCCAGCAGCTTAGCAGGGCGCTCCAATCAGCCCCAGCATTTT.

The genes are TRBV29-1 and TRBJ2-7; a possible D gene is TRBD1 (6 bases). Trimming left V 3 bases short and J 0 bases short, with 12 bases between. Germline V gene data show CDR1 as SQVTM and CDR2 as ANQGSEA. The CDR3 has 14 residues. Written as DNA, the CDR3 is TGCAGCGTTGAGGGGGCAGGGCCCTCCTACGAGCAGTACTTC. Translation: CSVEGAGPSYEQYF.

The rearrangement joins TRBV28 to TRBJ2-7, with 9 positions matching TRBD1. Germline V lookup: CDR1 MDHEN, CDR2 SYDVKM. CDR3 length: 15 residues. V gave up 6 bases and J gave up 7 bases; unmatched junction bases: 13. CDR3 nucleotide sequence: TGTGCCAGCAGCGCACAGGGGGCTACCTCTCGTGAGCAGTACTTC. It encodes CASSAQGATSREQYF.

This clone was found a few times. The genes are TRBV11-2 and TRBJ2-2; D unclear. Trimming left V 1 base short and J 7 bases short, with 10 bases between. Germline V lookup: CDR1 SGHAT, CDR2 FQNNGV. The CDR3 has 14 amino acids. Here the CDR3 DNA reads TGTGCCAGCAGCTTAGCAGCAGGTGGCGGGGAGCTGTTTTTT. It yields the protein CASSLAAGGGELFF.

J is TRBJ1-5 and V is TRBV5-1; D may be TRBD1 (6 bases). With 1 base removed from V and 2 bases from J, the gap between germline ends came to 10 bases. Germline CDR1 is SGHRS and CDR2 is YFSETQ. CDR3 length equals 15 residues. CDR3 nucleotide sequence: TGCGCCAGCAGCTTGACAGGGTTCGGCAATCAGCCCCAGCATTTT. Translated, it gives CASSLTGFGNQPQHF.

The chain joins TRBV6-1 to TRBJ2-1, with D uncertain. In germline, CDR1 is MNHNS, CDR2 SASEGT. This CDR3 is built from 14 residues. The V end was cut by 8 bases, the J end by 4 bases, with 15 bases between. The CDR3 loop is CASGISWVYNEQFF. CDR3 bases: TGTGCCAGCGGAATCAGTTGGGTTTACAATGAGCAGTTCTTC.

The V gene is TRBV7-9, the J gene TRBJ2-2; 7 bases agree with TRBD1. This CDR3 has 19 amino acids. V lost 2 bases, J lost 2 bases, and 14 bases stayed unmatched. Germline-derived CDR1 and CDR2 are SEHNR and FQNEAQ (reference sequence). This chain's CDR3 is CASSLKSGQMWGNTGELFF. The CDR3 DNA reads as TGTGCCAGCAGCTTAAAGTCGGGACAGATGTGGGGTAACACCGGGGAGCTGTTTTTT.

About this clone itself: The junction departs from germline at one end; a sequencing error may be responsible. The rearrangement links TRBV7-7 to TRBJ2-7, with 12 bases identical to TRBD2. Germline V gene sequence: CDR1 SSHAT, CDR2 FNYEAQ (reference sequence). The CDR3 contains 15 residues. The CDR3 spells CASSLVPSGRDEQYF. For the CDR3, the DNA is TGTGCTAGCAGCTTAGTTCCTAGCGGGAGGGACGAGCAGTACTTC.

V gene TRBV4-1 combines with J gene TRBJ1-3; TRBD1 agrees at 7 bases. This CDR3 has 14 residues. With V trimmed by 5 bases and J by 2 bases, 3 bases remained unmatched. The germline V gene has CDR1 MGHRA and CDR2 YSYEKL. CDR3 amino acids: CASSFGTAGNTIYF. CDR3 bases: TGCGCCAGCAGCTTCGGGACAGCTGGAAACACCATATATTTT.

V and J are TRBV19 and TRBJ1-4; D may be TRBD1 (5 bases). The CDR3 has 20 amino acids. Germline V gene sequence: CDR1 LNHDA, CDR2 SQIVND (reference sequence). V was pared by 6 bases and J by 1 base, with 27 bases between. The CDR3 DNA reads as TGTGCCAGTAGCGGTAGCAGCTACCGGCAGGGTTTTATAACTAATGAAAAACTGTTTTTT. Encoded protein: CASSGSSYRQGFITNEKLFF.

CDR3 DNA: TGTGCCAGCAGCGCCCAGGCAGGACTTGGGGGCTACACCTTC. Its translation: CASSAQAGLGGYTF. The rearrangement uses TRBV7-3 and TRBJ1-2, with D unclear. The V gene's germline CDR1 is SGHTA and CDR2 FQGTGA. V lost 5 bases and J lost 8, with 18 bases in between. The CDR3 runs to 14 residues.

The J gene is TRBJ2-3, the V gene TRBV5-1, with 7 bases lining up with TRBD1. CDR3 length equals 15 residues. V dropped 3 bases and J dropped 1; count of bases not matched to a gene: 5. The germline gives CDR1 SGHRS, CDR2 YFSETQ. The chain's CDR3 is CASSWQGVGTDTQYF. The CDR3 DNA follows: TGCGCCAGCAGCTGGCAGGGGGTGGGCACAGATACGCAGTATTTT.

V usage is TRBV11-2 and J usage is TRBJ2-7; 8 bases match TRBD2. Germline-derived CDR1 and CDR2 are SGHAT and FQNNGV. The junction had 8 bases not matched to a gene; V was cut back by 4 bases and J by 6 bases. This CDR3 is built from 14 residues. The CDR3, as DNA: TGTGCCAGCAGCTCAGGACTAGCATCCCCCGAGCAGTACTTC. This sequence encodes CASSSGLASPEQYF.

The chain employs TRBV6-6 and TRBJ2-7, with no clear D. The CDR3 sequence is 15 residues long. The germline V gene has CDR1 MNHNY and CDR2 SVGAGI (reference sequence). V dropped 0 bases and J dropped 2 bases, with 11 bases sitting between them. DNA of the CDR3: TGTGCCAGCAGTTACTCTGTCGGGTCCACCTACGAGCAGTACTTC. Residues: CASSYSVGSTYEQYF.

The V call is TRBV29-1, the J call TRBJ2-7; D unresolved. Germline V gives CDR1 SQVTM, CDR2 ANQGSEA. This CDR3 is built from 13 residues. With 1 base removed from V and 2 bases from J, the gap between germline ends came to 9 bases. The CDR3 DNA reads as TGCAGCGTTGAAGTTTCAGGAACCTACGAGCAGTACTTC. Residues: CSVEVSGTYEQYF.

In its sample, this clone was seen once. The rearrangement joins TRBV9 to TRBJ2-1, with 10 bases that match TRBD2. The germline V gene has CDR1 SGDLS and CDR2 YYNGEE. Unmatched junction bases numbered 7, after V lost 2 bases and J lost 8 bases. The CDR3 consists of 15 residues. CDR3 loop: CASSVGAGGPHEQFF. CDR3 coding DNA: TGTGCCAGCAGCGTTGGAGCGGGAGGGCCACATGAGCAGTTCTTC.

The gene calls are TRBV5-5 and TRBJ1-2; D remains unclear. This CDR3 is 15 amino acids long. Trimming took 6 bases from V and 4 from J, leaving 19 bases between them. Germline V gives CDR1 SGHKS, CDR2 YYEKEE (reference sequence). The CDR3 coding sequence is TGTGCCAGCATTCCCGAGGGCAGGTACGGCTATGGCTACACCTTC. This translates into CASIPEGRYGYGYTF.

The J gene is TRBJ2-3, the V gene TRBV7-9; 7 bases align to TRBD1. CDR1 SEHNR and CDR2 FQNEAQ come from the germline V gene (reference sequence). V lost 5 bases, J lost 0 bases, and 8 bases stayed unmatched. This CDR3 contains 16 residues. CDR3 in amino acids: CASSKWTGDSTDTQYF. The CDR3 DNA is TGTGCCAGCAGCAAGTGGACAGGCGATAGCACAGATACGCAGTATTTT. The entire variable domain, with the rest obtained from reference TRBV7-9 and TRBJ2-3, is as follows: DTGVSQNPRHKITKRGQNVTFRCDPISEHNRLYWYRQTLGQGPEFLTYFQNEAQLEKSRLLSDRFSAERPKGSFSTLEIQRTEQGDSAMYLCASSKWTGDSTDTQYFGPGTRLTVL.

The chain combines TRBV29-1 with TRBJ2-5; D not resolved. This CDR3 comprises 14 residues. The V end lost 4 bases, the J end lost 0 bases, and 12 bases lay between the germline ends. Germline values: CDR1 SQVTM, CDR2 ANQGSEA. The CDR3 protein is CSVAGPTYQETQYF. CDR3 sequence (DNA): TGCAGCGTTGCGGGCCCCACGTACCAAGAGACCCAGTACTTC.

This chain joins TRBV2 and TRBJ2-1; TRBD2 aligns across 9 bases. This CDR3 spans 15 amino acids. Trimming took 7 bases from V and 5 from J; bases not matched to a gene: 9. Germline lookup yields CDR1 SNHLY and CDR2 FYNNEI. As DNA, the CDR3 is TGTGCCAGCACCGGGGGGCGGGAGGGTGACAATGAGCAGTTCTTC. Protein sequence: CASTGGREGDNEQFF.

V gene TRBV4-1 combines with J gene TRBJ2-7; D remains unclear. Germline-derived CDR1 and CDR2 are MGHRA and YSYEKL. Trimming took off 1 base at V and 0 bases at J, with 7 bases between the two ends. The CDR3 has 14 amino acids. Here the CDR3 reads CASSQVESSYEQYF. DNA of the CDR3: TGCGCCAGCAGCCAAGTGGAGAGCTCCTACGAGCAGTACTTC.

This clone was picked up a small number of times. The rearrangement uses TRBV29-1 and TRBJ2-1, with 11 bases fitting TRBD2. V was clipped by 5 bases and J by 4 bases; unmatched bases: 7. The CDR3 consists of 15 residues. Germline lookup yields CDR1 SQVTM and CDR2 ANQGSEA. CDR3 region: CSVIFLAGGYNEQFF. DNA for the CDR3: TGCAGCGTTATATTTCTAGCGGGGGGTTACAATGAGCAGTTCTTC.

The J gene is TRBJ2-3, the V gene TRBV2; D is undetermined. Germline loops: CDR1 SNHLY, CDR2 FYNNEI. The CDR3 is 14 amino acids. Trimming cost V 5 bases and J 3 bases, with 12 bases left between them. In nucleotides, the CDR3 is TGTGCCAGCAGTCCGTCTGCTGGGACAGATACGCAGTATTTT. This sequence encodes CASSPSAGTDTQYF.